The 7 T cell receptor beta chains listed next were all sequenced from one sample in a study of blood T cell repertoires in COVID-19. TCRdb's table, derived via immunoSEQ multiplex PCR, lists solely in-frame clones and lacks some. Found here are about 210,000 clones, just over 90% of them singletons; the top ten hold approximately 1.2%. The sequenced material came from peripheral blood. These receptors were obtained from a man aged 25 to 45 with acute or convalescent COVID-19.

V and J are TRBV5-5 and TRBJ1-4; maybe TRBD1 (6 bases). The CDR3 is made up of 14 amino acids. CDR1 and CDR2 from the germline V gene are SGHKS and YYEKEE (reference sequence). V lost 5 bases, J lost 8 bases, and 16 bases lay in between. The CDR3 region has the DNA TGTGCCAGCAGACCCCAGGGGATAGGGGAAAAACTGTTTTTT. As protein: CASRPQGIGEKLFF.

CDR3 DNA: TGTGCCAGCAGTTTACCCAGGGGGAGAGGCTATGGCTACACCTTC. Its protein is CASSLPRGRGYGYTF. V usage is TRBV28 and J usage is TRBJ1-2; 7 bases align to TRBD1. The length of the CDR3 is 15 residues. Germline V gives CDR1 MDHEN, CDR2 SYDVKM. Trimming at V came to 2 bases and at J to 4 bases, leaving 7 bases not matched to a gene.

This clone was counted many times. The rearrangement links TRBV28 to TRBJ1-4, with D possibly TRBD1 on 6 matching bases. The germline V and J ends were trimmed by 7 bases and 11 bases, with 20 bases remaining between them. CDR3 length: 14 amino acids. Germline V gene lookup returns CDR1 MDHEN and CDR2 SYDVKM. This chain's CDR3 is CASTPRGKMRKLFF. The CDR3 bases are TGTGCCAGCACGCCCAGGGGAAAAATGAGGAAACTGTTTTTT.

The rearrangement links TRBV6-1 to TRBJ2-1, with D perhaps TRBD2 (6 bases). The V gene lost 1 base and the J gene lost 6 bases, with 13 bases spanning the gap. This CDR3 spans 15 amino acids. From germline, CDR1 is MNHNS and CDR2 SASEGT. CDR3: CASSEVLASGNEQFF. In DNA, the CDR3 is TGTGCCAGCAGTGAAGTCCTAGCGTCAGGCAATGAGCAGTTCTTC.

V and J are TRBV5-1 and TRBJ1-4, with a possible D match to TRBD1 (6 bases). There are 15 residues in the CDR3. Per germline, CDR1 SGHRS and CDR2 YFSETQ. Trimming removed 4 bases at V and 8 bases at J, with 18 bases between. The CDR3 is CASSVGQFRAEKLFF. The CDR3 DNA reads TGCGCCAGCAGCGTAGGACAGTTCAGGGCCGAAAAACTGTTTTTT.

V is TRBV30 and J is TRBJ2-6; possibly TRBD2 for D (5 bases). Trimming shortened V by 2 bases and J by 1 base, and 9 bases separated the two germline ends. Germline CDR1 GTSNPN, CDR2 SVGIG (reference sequence). This CDR3 spans 15 amino acids. CDR3 residues: CAWSRRRSGANVLTF. CDR3 bases: TGTGCCTGGAGTCGGAGGCGTTCTGGGGCCAACGTCCTGACTTTC.

The chain carries TRBV29-1 and TRBJ1-2; 9 nucleotides align to TRBD1. The CDR3 totals 12 residues. V lost 5 bases and J lost 8; bases outside the gene matches: 6. Germline V gene sequence: CDR1 SQVTM, CDR2 ANQGSEA. CDR3: CSVQQGAEGYTF. CDR3 DNA sequence: TGCAGCGTTCAACAGGGGGCGGAAGGCTACACCTTC.